This TCR beta chain was identified in a study of cytomegalovirus exposure and HLA in healthy donors. Findings and limits, study-wide: Most TCR sequences proved rare, with some public TCRs found in many donors.

The V end was cut by 1 base, the J end by 3 bases, with 7 bases between. Germline V lookup: CDR1 SGHTA, CDR2 FQGNSA. This CDR3 has 13 amino acids. Worth noting for this clone: Its matching antigen is unknown.

PCR used 60 Vbeta primers and 13 Jbeta primers. Only in-frame clones appear in the TCRdb table, and some are missing; sequencing was by immunoSEQ multiplex PCR. The sample yields about 140,000 clones, approximately 79% seen once. This sequence joins TRBV7-2 and TRBJ2-7, with unresolved D. The receptor was derived from a male donor in good health and CMV-seronegative. Source material: PBMCs. The CDR3 loop is CASSLGRVYEQYF. As DNA, the CDR3 is TGTGCCAGCAGCTTAGGTCGGGTCTACGAGCAGTACTTC.